Described below is a single T cell receptor beta chain sequence and its context. It lacks a known antigen. Nothing much larger sits one base from this clone, and base qualities are not available. This entry belongs to a study of technical replicates of blood from several donors (dated by TCRdb to about 2017). The library was generated by the immunoSEQ multiplex PCR assay. As stored in TCRdb, this immuneACCESS dataset retains in-frame rearrangements with V and J assigned. A fraction of the clones does not appear; measured against another copy, unresolved V genes explain less than half of the discrepancy, and the remainder lacks a known reason. Counted in this sample were tens of thousands of clones; approximately 94% of them appeared once. The top ten clones comprise roughly 0.38% of the sample. A distance of 19 bases separates the germline ends of V and J, which lose 0 bases and 9 bases respectively. From the cysteine through the phenylalanine, the CDR3 covers 16 amino acids. This entry keeps only the CDR3 DNA: 48 bases, framed from base 1. Based on the germline V gene (reference sequence), the CDR1 and CDR2 sequences are SGHNT and YYREEE.

The TCR comes from a human donor in good health. Sequenced input: T cells isolated from PBMCs. Recombination linked TRBV5-4 to TRBJ2-1; a tentative D call is TRBD2 (6 bases match). CDR3 protein: CASSLGGTRVGGEQFF. The DNA is TGTGCCAGCAGCTTGGGCGGGACCCGAGTAGGTGGTGAGCAGTTCTTC.